One sample yielded the 13 T cell receptor beta chains listed below, sequenced in a study of T cells expressing NK-cell markers (dated by TCRdb to 2019 to 2021). Libraries were prepared through 5' RACE. Sequencing was performed on an Illumina HiSeq 2000. The reads went through TCRdb reprocessing, and each CDR3 protein sequence gets one entry with no DNA. The sample's clone listing holds about 450,000 distinct CDR3 sequences. Together, the top ten hold less than 7.5% of the sample. Sample: blood T cells: a sorted CD56 or NKG2C T cell subset, CD4+ or CD8+ T cells, or bulk PBMC T cells (not recorded which). All receptors derive from a woman between 18 and 70 years old in good health.

V and J are TRBV19 and TRBJ2-7; TCRdb outputs TRBD2, but without DNA this stays unchecked. Germline CDR1 is LNHDA and CDR2 is SQIVND (reference sequence). The CDR3 is made up of 16 amino acids. The CDR3 here is CASSIGGPQVTYEQYF.

The CDR3 loop is CASSQERQGNYGYTF. The J gene is TRBJ1-2, the V gene TRBV4-3; TCRdb returns TRBD1, unconfirmable since there is no DNA. Germline assignment: CDR1 LGHNA and CDR2 YSLEER. This CDR3 region has 15 residues.

The gene calls are TRBV19 and TRBJ2-1; as DNA is missing, the TRBD2 call by TCRdb cannot be tested. Per germline, CDR1 LNHDA and CDR2 SQIVND (reference sequence). This CDR3 spans 16 amino acids. CDR3 sequence reads: CASSIEASSSYNEQFF.

CDR3 amino acids: CASSQWTTDTQYF. V usage is TRBV14 and J usage is TRBJ2-3; TCRdb returns TRBD2, unconfirmable since there is no DNA. The length of the CDR3 is 13 residues. The germline gives CDR1 SGHDN, CDR2 FVKESK.

The chain couples TRBV20-1 to TRBJ2-1; TCRdb reports TRBD1, a call that lacks DNA to check it against. The CDR3 contains 15 residues. Germline assignment: CDR1 DFQATT and CDR2 SNEGSKA (reference sequence). CDR3 sequence: CSARAASLRIHEQFF.

This sequence joins TRBV6-2 or TRBV6-3 and TRBJ2-1; TCRdb reports TRBD1, a call that lacks DNA to check it against. Germline values: CDR1 MNHEY, CDR2 SVGEGT. The CDR3 extends over 17 amino acids. The CDR3 protein is CASTINSQWGAANEQFF.

Here the CDR3 reads CSVAASGSPDTQYF. The chain employs TRBV29-1 and TRBJ2-3; the D call of TRBD2 rests on TCRdb alone, since no DNA is present to check it. The CDR3 spans 14 residues. Germline CDR1 and CDR2: SQVTM and ANQGSEA.

The gene calls are TRBV29-1 and TRBJ2-7; TCRdb's D gene call, TRBD1, goes unchecked for lack of DNA. The germline gives CDR1 SQVTM, CDR2 ANQGSEA. The length of the CDR3 is 13 residues. The CDR3 sequence: CSVEIRGAYEQYF.

CDR3 residues: CASRPGFSNEKLFF. The rearrangement joins TRBV6-1 to TRBJ1-4. From germline, CDR1 is MNHNS and CDR2 SASEGT. The CDR3 consists of 14 residues.

The CDR3 sequence: CASSMPGLGSYNEQFF. V usage is TRBV7-8 and J usage is TRBJ2-1; TCRdb reports TRBD2, a call that lacks DNA to check it against. This CDR3 spans 16 amino acids. Germline CDR1 is SGHVS and CDR2 is FQNEAQ.

This chain uses TRBV7-3 with TRBJ2-1; the D call from TCRdb, TRBD2, cannot be confirmed without DNA. The CDR3 has 13 amino acids. CDR1 and CDR2 from the germline V gene are SGHTA and FQGTGA. The CDR3: CASSPFSGNEQFF.

The rearrangement links TRBV18 to TRBJ2-3. The CDR3 contains 13 residues. From germline, CDR1 is KGHSH and CDR2 LQKENI. CDR3 sequence: CASSPSYTDTQYF.

The chain combines TRBV12-3 or TRBV12-4 with TRBJ2-5; TCRdb returns TRBD2, unconfirmable since there is no DNA. The CDR3 runs to 15 residues. The CDR3 is CASSSRTSSQETQYF.